A selection of T cell receptor beta chains follows, all from one sample in a study of CD8 T cells in Susac syndrome. From the immunoSEQ multiplex PCR reads, TCRdb called clonotypes with MiXCR, one entry per CDR3 protein. The profile shows 200,000 to 250,000 distinct CDR3 sequences, 95% of them singletons. The material sequenced was CD4+ T cells from PBMCs. The receptors here all came from a human donor with multiple sclerosis. Each CDR3 is given without its conserved first and last residue.

v_call | cdr3_length | cdr3_aa
TRBV5-1 | 11 | ASSLEGPGELF
TRBV5-1 | 18 | ASSLAGTSGGPSSYNEQF
TRBV12-3/TRBV12-4 | 11 | ASSFQGNTEAF
TRBV19 | 13 | ASSNQDRGGYEQY
TRBV27 | 14 | ASSSTPTGNPYEQY
TRBV20-1 | 12 | RMTGDVVGTEAF
TRBV29-1 | 11 | SVEAGANYEQY
TRBV9 | 15 | ASSVDPAGGPVETQY
TRBV6-5 | 11 | ASSLYRATEAF
TRBV4-1 | 12 | ASSQGGGNYGYT
TRBV2 | 9 | ASSVNNEQF
TRBV13 | 17 | ASSPSKQSGTSGYNEQF
TRBV30 | 13 | AWSGWDRSSYEQY
TRBV29-1 | 9 | SAGSYNEQF
TRBV30 | 12 | AWSAGQSYNEQF
TRBV9 | 11 | ASSVGQSYEQY
TRBV3-1 | 12 | ASSLMDQDGTQY
TRBV27 | 11 | ASSLRINYGYT
TRBV12-3/TRBV12-4 | 11 | ASSLSASYEQY
TRBV20-1 | 10 | SARGQSYEQY
TRBV6-2/TRBV6-3 | 11 | ASSPDRGSAQF
TRBV2 | 11 | ASSEAGPYEQY
TRBV5-1 | 13 | ASSLAVSNTGELF
TRBV27 | 12 | ASSSLSGANVLT
TRBV9 | 11 | ASSVVGQNTQY
TRBV20-1 | 14 | SARQDLSIINSPLH